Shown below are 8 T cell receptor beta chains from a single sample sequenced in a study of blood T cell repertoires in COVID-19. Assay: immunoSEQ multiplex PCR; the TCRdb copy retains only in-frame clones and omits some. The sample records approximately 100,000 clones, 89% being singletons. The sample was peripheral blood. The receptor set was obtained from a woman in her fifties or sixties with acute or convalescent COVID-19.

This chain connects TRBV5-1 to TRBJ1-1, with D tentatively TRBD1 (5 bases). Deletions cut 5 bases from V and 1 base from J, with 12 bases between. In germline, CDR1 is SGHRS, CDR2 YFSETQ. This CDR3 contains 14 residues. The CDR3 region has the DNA TGCGCCAGCAGTAACCAAGGACAGAACACTGAAGCTTTCTTT. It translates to CASSNQGQNTEAFF.

The CDR3: CASSLGGLAGDEQFF. CDR3 nucleotides: TGTGCCAGCAGCTTGGGGGGCCTAGCGGGAGATGAGCAGTTCTTC. The rearrangement joins TRBV5-8 to TRBJ2-1, with 10 bases fitting TRBD2. V was pared by 0 bases and J by 8 bases, with 5 bases of the junction left unmatched. CDR1 SGHTS and CDR2 YDEGEE come from the germline V gene. The CDR3 spans 15 residues. Full variable domain (remainder filled in from reference TRBV5-8 and TRBJ2-1): EAGVTQSPTHLIKTRGQQATLRCSPISGHTSVYWYQQALGLGLQFLLWYDEGEERNRGNFPPRFSGRQFPNYSSELNVNALELEDSALYLCASSLGGLAGDEQFFGPGTRLTVL.

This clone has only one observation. CDR3: CASIGQPNTEAFF. The DNA for the CDR3 is TGTGCCAGCATTGGACAGCCGAACACTGAAGCTTTCTTT. The chain has TRBV2 and TRBJ1-1; D is perhaps TRBD1 (6 bases). The V end was cut by 7 bases, the J end by 1 base, with 10 bases between. The CDR3 loop spans 13 amino acids. Per the germline V gene, CDR1 is SNHLY and CDR2 is FYNNEI.

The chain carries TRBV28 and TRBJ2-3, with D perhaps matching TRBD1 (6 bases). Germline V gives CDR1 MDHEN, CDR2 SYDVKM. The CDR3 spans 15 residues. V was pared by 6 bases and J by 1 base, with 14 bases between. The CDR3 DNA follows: TGTGCCAGCAGCACTACAGGGCGCGGCACAGATACGCAGTATTTT. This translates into CASSTTGRGTDTQYF.

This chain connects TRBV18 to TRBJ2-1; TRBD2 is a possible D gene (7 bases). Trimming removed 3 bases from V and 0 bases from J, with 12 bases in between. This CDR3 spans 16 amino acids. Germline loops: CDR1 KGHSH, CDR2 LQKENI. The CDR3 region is CASSPGAGVSYNEQFF. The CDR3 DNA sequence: TGTGCCAGCTCACCGGGGGCGGGAGTCTCCTACAATGAGCAGTTCTTC.

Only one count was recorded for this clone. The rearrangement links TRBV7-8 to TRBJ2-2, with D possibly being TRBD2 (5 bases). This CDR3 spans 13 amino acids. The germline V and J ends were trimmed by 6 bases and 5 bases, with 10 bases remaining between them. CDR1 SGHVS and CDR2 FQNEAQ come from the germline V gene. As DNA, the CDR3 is TGTGCCAGCAGTCCGAGGGAGACCGGGGAGCTGTTTTTT. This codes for CASSPRETGELFF.

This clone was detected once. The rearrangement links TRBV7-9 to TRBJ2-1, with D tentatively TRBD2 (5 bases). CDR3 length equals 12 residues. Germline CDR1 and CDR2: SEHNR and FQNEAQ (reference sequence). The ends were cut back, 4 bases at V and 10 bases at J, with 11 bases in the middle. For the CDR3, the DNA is TGTGCCAGCAGCTCCACTAGTCGGGAGCAGTTCTTC. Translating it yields CASSSTSREQFF.

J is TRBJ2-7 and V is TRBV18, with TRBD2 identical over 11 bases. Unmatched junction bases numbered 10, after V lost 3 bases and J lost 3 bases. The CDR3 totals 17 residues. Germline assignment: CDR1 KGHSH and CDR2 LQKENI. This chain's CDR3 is CASSPRLAGGLGYEQYF. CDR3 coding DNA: TGTGCCAGCTCACCGCGGCTAGCGGGAGGACTTGGCTACGAGCAGTACTTC.